This T cell receptor beta chain emerged from a study of T cells expressing NK-cell markers. From its re-call of the 5' RACE reads, TCRdb lists each CDR3 protein once, without DNA. The listing records 140,000 to 150,000 distinct CDR3 sequences. The germline CDR1 and CDR2 sequences are SQVTM and ANQGSEA. CDR3 size: 11 residues. The V call is TRBV29-1, the J call TRBJ2-1. The sequencing sample was made of blood T cells: a sorted CD56 or NKG2C T cell subset, CD4+ or CD8+ T cells, or bulk PBMC T cells (not recorded which). This TCR derives from a man between 18 and 35 years old in good health. The CDR3: CSVIRANEQFF.